What follows are 27 T cell receptor beta chains derived from one specimen sequenced in a study of blood T cell repertoires in COVID-19. Sequenced by immunoSEQ multiplex PCR; TCRdb stores in-frame clones only, minus some. The sample shows approximately 350,000 clones, more than 75% of them seen only once. The sample was PBMCs or T cells enriched from blood (not recorded which). The receptor set was obtained from a woman in her 30s who had recovered from COVID-19.

The chain combines TRBV27 with TRBJ2-1; the match to TRBD2 covers 10 bases. From germline, CDR1 is MNHEY and CDR2 SMNVEV (reference sequence). The CDR3 spans 16 residues. Losses at the gene ends were 2 bases for V and 4 bases for J; bases not matched to a gene: 5. This CDR3 is CASSLPRAGGYNEQFF. CDR3 bases: TGTGCCAGCAGTTTACCGAGAGCGGGAGGGTACAATGAGCAGTTCTTC.

The genes are TRBV6-5 and TRBJ1-2, with TRBD1 matching over 7 bases. Germline V gives CDR1 MNHEY, CDR2 SVGAGI. CDR3 size: 12 residues. V dropped 5 bases and J dropped 3; count of bases not matched to a gene: 0. In DNA form, the CDR3 reads TGTGCCAGCAGTACAGGGGACTATGGCTACACCTTC. Amino acids: CASSTGDYGYTF.

This clone was found a few times. CDR3 nucleotide sequence: TGTGCCAGCAGCTTAAGTTCGGGACAGTACACTGAAGCTTTCTTT. Translated: CASSLSSGQYTEAFF. The genes are TRBV7-2 and TRBJ1-1, with 7 bases that match TRBD1. Germline trimming cut 2 bases from V and 3 bases from J; bases unmatched to any gene: 6. CDR1 SGHTA and CDR2 FQGNSA come from the germline V gene. This CDR3 is built from 15 residues.

The V and J genes are TRBV19 and TRBJ1-1, with 12 bases lining up with TRBD1. The CDR3 runs 16 residues. The trim removed 5 bases at V and 4 bases at J, leaving 8 bases unmatched. Germline V gene lookup returns CDR1 LNHDA and CDR2 SQIVND (reference sequence). The CDR3 nucleotides read TGTGCCAGTAGTCTCCGGGACAGGGGGCCGGGCACTGAAGCTTTCTTT. It is translated as CASSLRDRGPGTEAFF.

The J gene is TRBJ2-5, the V gene TRBV5-1; TRBD2 matches 7 bases. V was pared by 0 bases and J by 9 bases, with 14 bases of the junction left unmatched. The V gene's germline CDR1 is SGHRS and CDR2 YFSETQ. CDR3 size: 16 residues. The CDR3 loop reads CASSLDPTSNLGAQYF. CDR3 in DNA: TGCGCCAGCAGCTTGGACCCGACTAGCAATCTGGGGGCCCAGTACTTC.

This sequence joins TRBV1 and TRBJ1-6. TRBV1 is given as a pseudogene. The CDR3 covers 15 residues. The CDR3 DNA follows: TGCACCAGCAGCCAACCCCGGGAATTATATTCACCCCTCCACTTT. It is translated as CTSSQPRELYSPLHF.

The CDR3 DNA reads TGTGCCAGCAGTCGGACTAGCGGGGGGCAAGAGACCCAGTACTTC. This encodes CASSRTSGGQETQYF. This chain links TRBV6-5 with TRBJ2-5; 14 bases match TRBD2. Trimming at V came to 5 bases and at J to 2 bases, leaving 1 base not matched to a gene. The length of the CDR3 is 15 residues. CDR1 and CDR2 (germline): MNHEY, SVGAGI.

This chain joins TRBV9 and TRBJ1-2; D gene unclear. The CDR3 is made up of 15 amino acids. Germline CDR1 and CDR2: SGDLS and YYNGEE. V shed 0 bases and J shed 5 bases, with 14 bases lying between them. The DNA of the CDR3 is TGTGCCAGCAGCGTAGGTGAGGGCGCCTTATATGGCTACACCTTC. This translates into CASSVGEGALYGYTF.

The chain joins TRBV5-1 to TRBJ2-3; D might be TRBD2 (5 bases). This CDR3 is built from 14 residues. From germline, CDR1 is SGHRS and CDR2 YFSETQ. V was clipped by 0 bases and J by 6 bases, with 11 bases between them. The CDR3 here is CASSLAQDLDTQYF. The CDR3 DNA reads as TGCGCCAGCAGCTTGGCCCAGGACTTGGATACGCAGTATTTT.

The chain uses TRBV12-3 or TRBV12-4 and TRBJ1-2, with D possibly matching TRBD1 (6 bases). The CDR3 is 11 residues long. The germline V and J ends were trimmed by 7 bases and 4 bases, with 7 bases remaining between them. The CDR3 spells CASTRGYGYTF. In nucleotides, the CDR3 is TGTGCCAGCACCAGGGGCTATGGCTACACCTTC.

V and J are TRBV7-9 and TRBJ1-1; D call uncertain. V lost 5 bases and J lost 2, with 12 bases in between. CDR1 and CDR2 from the germline V gene are SEHNR and FQNEAQ (reference sequence). There are 14 residues in the CDR3. CDR3 nucleotide sequence: TGTGCCAGCAGCCCGATGGGCGCCAACACTGAAGCTTTCTTT. Its protein is CASSPMGANTEAFF.

The chain carries TRBV7-9 and TRBJ1-3, with D perhaps TRBD1 (6 bases). V was shortened by 2 bases and J by 2 bases, with 10 bases between the two germline ends. The germline V gene encodes CDR1 SEHNR and CDR2 FQNEAQ (reference sequence). This CDR3 is 15 amino acids long. CDR3 DNA: TGTGCCAGCAGCTTAAACAGGGTAACTGGAAACACCATATATTTT. The encoded protein is CASSLNRVTGNTIYF.

The J gene is TRBJ1-2, the V gene TRBV5-1; a possible D gene is TRBD1 (6 bases). Germline CDR1 and CDR2: SGHRS and YFSETQ. V lost 0 bases to trimming and J lost 3 bases, with 15 bases between them. The CDR3 totals 16 residues. The CDR3 region is CASSLDQTGTYYGYTF. The CDR3 coding sequence is TGCGCCAGCAGCTTGGATCAAACCGGGACATACTATGGCTACACCTTC. The variable domain in full, completed from reference TRBV5-1 and TRBJ1-2, reads KAGVTQTPRYLIKTRGQQVTLSCSPISGHRSVSWYQQTPGQGLQFLFEYFSETQRNKGNFPGRFSGRQFSNSRSEMNVSTLELGDSALYLCASSLDQTGTYYGYTFGSGTRLTVV.

The V gene is TRBV29-1, the J gene TRBJ1-2, with D maybe TRBD1 (5 bases). There are 12 residues in the CDR3. Per germline, CDR1 SQVTM and CDR2 ANQGSEA. V shed 6 bases and J shed 3 bases, with 11 bases lying between them. CDR3 sequence: CSVPAGHYGYTF. For the CDR3, the DNA is TGCAGCGTCCCGGCGGGACACTATGGCTACACCTTC. Looking up the rest from reference TRBV29-1 and TRBJ1-2 gives the full variable domain: SAVISQKPSRDICQRGTSLTIQCQVDSQVTMMFWYRQQPGQSLTLIATANQGSEATYESGFVIDKFPISRPNLTFSTLTVSNMSPEDSSIYLCSVPAGHYGYTFGSGTRLTVV.

CDR3 sequence: CASSLSSGEETQYF. CDR3 in DNA: TGTGCCAGCAGTTTAAGTTCAGGGGAGGAGACCCAGTACTTC. V and J are TRBV27 and TRBJ2-5, with D possibly TRBD1 on 6 matching bases. The CDR3 is 14 amino acids. V lost 2 bases to trimming and J lost 5 bases, with 12 bases between them. Germline V gene sequence: CDR1 MNHEY, CDR2 SMNVEV (reference sequence).

The J gene is TRBJ2-1, the V gene TRBV5-1, with 8 bases identical to TRBD2. Germline trimming cut 4 bases from V and 6 bases from J; bases unmatched to any gene: 3. Per germline, CDR1 SGHRS and CDR2 YFSETQ. The CDR3 spans 13 residues. The CDR3 DNA reads as TGCGCCAGCAGCGGAGCGGGAGCCAATGAGCAGTTCTTC. Translating gives CASSGAGANEQFF.

The chain combines TRBV15 with TRBJ2-1, with TRBD1 matching over 9 bases. CDR3 length: 15 amino acids. Germline V gene lookup returns CDR1 LNHNV and CDR2 YYDKDF (reference sequence). The J segment lost 4 bases and the V segment lost 9 bases, leaving 10 bases of the junction unmatched. CDR3 sequence (DNA): TGTGCCACTAACTCTCCGGACAGGGGATACAATGAGCAGTTCTTC. This translates into CATNSPDRGYNEQFF.

CDR3 amino acids: CASSLGDLYEQYF. The CDR3 nucleotides are TGCGCCAGCAGCTTAGGAGACCTCTACGAGCAGTACTTC. The chain combines TRBV5-1 with TRBJ2-7; D ambiguous. With 2 bases removed from V and 3 bases from J, the gap between germline ends came to 9 bases. Germline CDR1 and CDR2: SGHRS and YFSETQ. This CDR3 is 13 amino acids long. Combining the CDR3 with reference TRBV5-1 and TRBJ2-7 gives the whole variable domain KAGVTQTPRYLIKTRGQQVTLSCSPISGHRSVSWYQQTPGQGLQFLFEYFSETQRNKGNFPGRFSGRQFSNSRSEMNVSTLELGDSALYLCASSLGDLYEQYFGPGTRLTVT.

The chain employs TRBV7-3 and TRBJ2-1, with TRBD1 as a possible D gene (6 bases). Germline V lookup: CDR1 SGHTA, CDR2 FQGTGA. The V gene lost 4 bases and the J gene lost 0 bases, with 19 bases spanning the gap. The CDR3 totals 18 residues. This CDR3 reads CASSSNRMTGLSYNEQFF. CDR3 sequence (DNA): TGTGCCAGCAGCTCAAACCGGATGACAGGACTCTCCTACAATGAGCAGTTCTTC.

This clone was recorded only once. The rearrangement links TRBV6-5 to TRBJ1-3, with 7 bases that match TRBD1. Germline CDR1 reads MNHEY; CDR2 reads SVGAGI. This CDR3 comprises 13 residues. The J segment lost 11 bases and the V segment lost 6 bases, leaving 10 bases of the junction unmatched. The CDR3 bases are TGTGCCAGCAGCACCCTTAGAGGACAGGCCATATATTTT. It translates to CASSTLRGQAIYF.

The rearrangement links TRBV7-2 to TRBJ2-1, with D tentatively TRBD1 (6 bases). The V and J ends lost 5 bases and 10 bases respectively, with 18 bases between them. CDR1 is SGHTA and CDR2 is FQGNSA in the germline V gene. CDR3 size: 14 residues. DNA for the CDR3: TGTGCCAGCAGCCCACGGATTAACAGGGCCGAGCAGTTCTTC. Protein: CASSPRINRAEQFF.

This chain connects TRBV4-1 to TRBJ2-3, with D possibly being TRBD2 (6 bases). Trimming left V 2 bases short and J 5 bases short, with 20 bases between. CDR1 MGHRA and CDR2 YSYEKL come from the germline V gene. This CDR3 has 17 amino acids. CDR3: CASSQRRTALGGDTQYF. The CDR3 nucleotides read TGCGCCAGCAGCCAACGACGCACGGCGTTGGGGGGAGATACGCAGTATTTT.

The V and J genes are TRBV5-1 and TRBJ1-6, with a tentative D call TRBD1 (6 bases). Trimming removed 0 bases at V and 4 bases at J, with 11 bases between. Germline-derived CDR1 and CDR2 are SGHRS and YFSETQ. CDR3 size: 16 residues. This CDR3 is CASSLEKTGYNSPLHF. CDR3 DNA: TGCGCCAGCAGCTTGGAGAAGACAGGATATAATTCACCCCTCCACTTT.

J is TRBJ2-7 and V is TRBV4-1, with 12 bases lining up with TRBD1. Looked up from germline, CDR1 is MGHRA and CDR2 is YSYEKL. This CDR3 is built from 16 residues. The ends lost 0 bases at V and 7 bases at J; junction bases unmatched: 7. CDR3 nucleotides: TGCGCCAGCAGCCAAGATGTCGGGACAGGGGGCGAGGAGCAGTACTTC. This encodes CASSQDVGTGGEEQYF.

The gene calls are TRBV6-5 and TRBJ1-1; a weak D match, TRBD1 (5 bases). Trimming removed 6 bases from V and 1 base from J, with 12 bases in between. The germline CDR1 and CDR2 sequences are MNHEY and SVGAGI. This CDR3 contains 14 residues. The CDR3 loop is CASRPYRTNTEAFF. CDR3 nucleotide sequence: TGTGCCAGCAGGCCTTACAGGACGAACACTGAAGCTTTCTTT.

The genes are TRBV5-4 and TRBJ1-2; 7 nucleotides line up with TRBD1. The CDR3 runs to 14 residues. The V segment lost 0 bases and the J segment 6 bases; nucleotides outside the gene matches: 5. The V gene's germline CDR1 is SGHNT and CDR2 YYREEE (reference sequence). CDR3 protein: CASSLGQGSNGYTF. CDR3 DNA sequence: TGTGCCAGCAGCTTGGGACAGGGTAGCAATGGCTACACCTTC.

This chain uses TRBV18 with TRBJ1-6, with 7 bases aligning to TRBD1. The V segment lost 4 bases and the J segment 8 bases; nucleotides outside the gene matches: 5. The CDR3 is made up of 14 amino acids. Germline V gives CDR1 KGHSH, CDR2 LQKENI. This chain's CDR3 is CASSQGTVDSPLHF. The CDR3 bases are TGTGCCAGCTCACAAGGGACAGTCGATTCACCCCTCCACTTT.